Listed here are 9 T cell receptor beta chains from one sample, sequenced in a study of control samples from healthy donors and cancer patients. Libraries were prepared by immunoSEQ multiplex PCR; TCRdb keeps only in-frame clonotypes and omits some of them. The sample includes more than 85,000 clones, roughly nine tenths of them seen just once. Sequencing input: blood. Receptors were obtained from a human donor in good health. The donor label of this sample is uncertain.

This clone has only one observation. The CDR3 is CASSYFSRGSTDTQYF. DNA of the CDR3: TGTGCCAGCAGTTACTTCTCCCGGGGGAGCACAGATACGCAGTATTTT. The chain recombines TRBV6-2 or TRBV6-3 with TRBJ2-3; the D gene is possibly TRBD2 (6 bases). The CDR3 has 16 amino acids. V shed 1 base and J shed 0 bases, with 11 bases lying between them. The germline gives CDR1 MNHEY, CDR2 SVGEGT.

Here the CDR3 reads CARTTPGEQYF. CDR3 sequence (DNA): TGTGCCAGGACAACACCGGGCGAGCAGTACTTC. The chain employs TRBV6-5 and TRBJ2-7; no clear D. Germline lookup yields CDR1 MNHEY and CDR2 SVGAGI. The CDR3 length is 11 residues. Trimming pared 9 bases from V and 6 bases from J, leaving 12 bases between.

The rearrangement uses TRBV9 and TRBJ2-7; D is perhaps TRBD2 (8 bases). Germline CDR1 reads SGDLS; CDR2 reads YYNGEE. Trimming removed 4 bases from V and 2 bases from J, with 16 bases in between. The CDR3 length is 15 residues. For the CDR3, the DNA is TGTGCCAGCAGCCGGGAGGGGGCAAGTACCTACGAGCAGTACTTC. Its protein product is CASSREGASTYEQYF.

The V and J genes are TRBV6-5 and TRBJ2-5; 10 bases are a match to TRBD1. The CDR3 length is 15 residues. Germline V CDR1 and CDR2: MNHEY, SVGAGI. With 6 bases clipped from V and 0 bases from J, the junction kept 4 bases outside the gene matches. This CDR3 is CASRLGQGYQETQYF. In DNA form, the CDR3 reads TGTGCCAGCAGATTGGGACAGGGGTACCAAGAGACCCAGTACTTC.

The CDR3 reads CASSSFNQPQHF. DNA of the CDR3: TGTGCCAGCAGCTCATTTAATCAGCCCCAGCATTTT. The V call is TRBV11-2, the J call TRBJ1-5, with D unclear. CDR3 length: 12 amino acids. The germline CDR1 and CDR2 sequences are SGHAT and FQNNGV. V lost 4 bases, J lost 4 bases, and 5 bases lay in between. The entire variable domain, with the rest obtained from reference TRBV11-2 and TRBJ1-5, is as follows: EAGVAQSPRYKIIEKRQSVAFWCNPISGHATLYWYQQILGQGPKLLIQFQNNGVVDDSQLPKDRFSAERLKGVDSTLKIQPAKLEDSAVYLCASSSFNQPQHFGDGTRLSIL.

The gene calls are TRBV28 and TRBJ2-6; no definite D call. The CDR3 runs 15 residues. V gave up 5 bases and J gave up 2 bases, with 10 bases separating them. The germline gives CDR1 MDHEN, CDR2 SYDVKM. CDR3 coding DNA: TGTGCCAGCAGTCCCGCTCTTACTGGGGCCAACGTCCTGACTTTC. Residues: CASSPALTGANVLTF.

In DNA form, the CDR3 reads TGTGCCACCAGTGATGGGGACAGAGAGACCCAGTACTTC. It yields the protein CATSDGDRETQYF. The chain has TRBV24-1 and TRBJ2-5; TRBD1 agrees at 7 bases. The CDR3 loop spans 13 amino acids. Germline assignment: CDR1 KGHDR and CDR2 SFDVKD. The J segment lost 4 bases and the V segment lost 3 bases, leaving 1 base of the junction unmatched.

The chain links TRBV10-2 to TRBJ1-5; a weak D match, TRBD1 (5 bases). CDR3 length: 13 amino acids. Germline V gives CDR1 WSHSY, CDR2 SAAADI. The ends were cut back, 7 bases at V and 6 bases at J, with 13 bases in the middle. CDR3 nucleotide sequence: TGCGCCAGCAATCAGGGTGAGGGTCAGCCCCAGCATTTT. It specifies CASNQGEGQPQHF.

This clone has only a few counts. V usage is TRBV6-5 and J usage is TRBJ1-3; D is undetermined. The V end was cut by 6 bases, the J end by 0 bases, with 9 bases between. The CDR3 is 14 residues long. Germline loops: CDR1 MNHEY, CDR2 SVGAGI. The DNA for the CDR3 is TGTGCCAGCAGATCGGGCTTCTCTGGAAACACCATATATTTT. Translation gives CASRSGFSGNTIYF.